This entry concerns a single TCR beta chain. Its antigen remains unidentified. The record originates from a study of OX40 agonist ivuxolimab in advanced cancers. Looking at the study overall: A mean age of around 66 years, range 23 to 79, was recorded, and 70% to 85% were male.

Clones were sequenced by immunoSEQ multiplex PCR, and TCRdb holds only the in-frame ones, with some missing. The sample records about 69,000 clones, approximately 90% being singletons. Whole-study results and caveats: With doses of 0.1 to 3.0 mg/kg, CD4+ and CD8+ blood T cells had undergone clonal expansion by week 6. Among T cells, CD8+ cells averaged more expanded clones than CD4+ cells.

Germline V gives CDR1 MDHEN, CDR2 SYDVKM. This CDR3 has 18 residues. V was pared by 6 bases and J by 6 bases, with 17 bases of the junction left unmatched. This TCR derives from an adult with an advanced solid tumor such as melanoma, head and neck, liver or kidney cancer. The chain carries TRBV28 and TRBJ2-2, with 9 bases that match TRBD2. Sequenced material: CD4+ or CD8+ T cells sorted from blood, taken in a trial of the OX40 agonist ivuxolimab. The DNA of the CDR3 is TGTGCCAGCAGAGGGACTAGCTTCCCCATACGAAGAGCCGGGGAGCTGTTTTTT. The encoded protein is CASRGTSFPIRRAGELFF.